This TCR beta chain was recorded in a study of shared clonotypes between healthy human individuals. CDR3 length: 13 residues. J gave up 6 bases and V 11 bases, and 9 bases lay outside the gene matches. Germline CDR1 reads ENHRY; CDR2 reads SYGVKD. Sequenced by immunoSEQ multiplex PCR; TCRdb stores in-frame clones only, minus some. The profile covers 700,000 to 950,000 clones, with about 96% appearing a single time and less than 0.25% taken by the ten largest. Naive CD8 cells were CD45RO-negative, positively selected for CCR7, excluding terminally differentiated effector memory CD45RA+ cells. The receptor was isolated from a man between 25 and 39 years old in good health. Sequencing was carried out using naive CD8+ T cells sorted from blood. The rearrangement uses TRBV10-3 and TRBJ1-1; 10 positions agree with TRBD1. The CDR3 spells CASKTGGLAEAFF. In DNA, the CDR3 is TGTGCCTCGAAGACAGGGGGCTTAGCTGAAGCTTTCTTT.